These 25 T cell receptor beta chains were sequenced from one sample in a study of blood T cell repertoires in COVID-19. TCRdb's table, derived via immunoSEQ multiplex PCR, lists solely in-frame clones and lacks some. The data contain roughly 40,000 clones, 88% of them singletons. The sample taken for sequencing was peripheral blood. The receptor source for this set is a human donor in a cohort sampled during active COVID-19.

The rearrangement joins TRBV19 to TRBJ1-5, with D unresolved. Per the germline V gene, CDR1 is LNHDA and CDR2 is SQIVND (reference sequence). Trimming left V 8 bases short and J 2 bases short, with 10 bases between. The CDR3 contains 13 residues. Here the CDR3 reads CASAILGNQPQHF. The CDR3 DNA reads as TGTGCCAGTGCTATCCTTGGCAATCAGCCCCAGCATTTT.

This sequence joins TRBV27 and TRBJ2-7; 10 nucleotides align to TRBD1. This CDR3 is built from 13 residues. The trim removed 6 bases at V and 3 bases at J, leaving 2 bases unmatched. Germline V gives CDR1 MNHEY, CDR2 SMNVEV (reference sequence). The CDR3: CASSRDRGYEQYF. The CDR3 region has the DNA TGTGCCAGCAGCCGGGACAGGGGCTACGAGCAGTACTTC.

The chain recombines TRBV7-9 with TRBJ1-1; 11 nucleotides match TRBD1. V was pared by 7 bases and J by 5 bases, with 6 bases of the junction left unmatched. The CDR3 has 14 residues. Germline V gives CDR1 SEHNR, CDR2 FQNEAQ (reference sequence). The CDR3 nucleotides are TGTGCCAGCACCCCCGGGACAGGGGGGACTGAAGCTTTCTTT. It codes for CASTPGTGGTEAFF.

The V and J genes are TRBV28 and TRBJ2-7, with TRBD2 as a possible D gene (6 bases). The CDR3 is 15 amino acids. The germline V and J ends were trimmed by 5 bases and 1 base, with 15 bases remaining between them. Germline CDR1 and CDR2: MDHEN and SYDVKM. DNA for the CDR3: TGTGCCAGCAGTCTCTATGGGACTGCTTCCTACGAGCAGTACTTC. Translation gives CASSLYGTASYEQYF. The whole variable domain, filled in from reference TRBV28 and TRBJ2-7, reads DVKVTQSSRYLVKRTGEKVFLECVQDMDHENMFWYRQDPGLGLRLIYFSYDVKMKEKGDIPEGYSVSREKKERFSLILESASTNQTSMYLCASSLYGTASYEQYFGPGTRLTVT.

V is TRBV11-3 and J is TRBJ2-5, with D perhaps matching TRBD2 (6 bases). Trimming left V 5 bases short and J 2 bases short, with 9 bases between. Germline loops: CDR1 SGHNT, CDR2 YENEEA. This CDR3 contains 13 residues. CDR3 sequence (DNA): TGTGCCAGCAGCCCTGCGGGGCAAGAGACCCAGTACTTC. As protein: CASSPAGQETQYF.

This rearrangement joins TRBV6-2 or TRBV6-3 to TRBJ1-2; D unclear. Per the germline V gene, CDR1 is MNHEY and CDR2 is SVGEGT. V was trimmed by 2 bases and J by 8 bases, leaving 6 bases between them. The CDR3 has 11 residues. For the CDR3, the DNA is TGTGCCAGCAGTTACCCACGGGGCTACACCTTC. It is translated as CASSYPRGYTF.

V usage is TRBV7-2 and J usage is TRBJ2-3; 7 nucleotides agree with TRBD2. The CDR3 spans 12 residues. CDR1 SGHTA and CDR2 FQGNSA come from the germline V gene. With 5 bases clipped from V and 7 bases from J, the junction kept 3 bases outside the gene matches. CDR3: CASSREGNTQYF. For the CDR3, the DNA is TGTGCCAGCAGCAGGGAGGGAAATACGCAGTATTTT.

The chain links TRBV4-2 to TRBJ2-1; 7 bases match TRBD2. This CDR3 has 14 amino acids. V trimming: 0 bases; J trimming: 7 bases; junction bases outside the gene matches: 3. Germline CDR1 is LGHNA and CDR2 is YNFKEQ. The CDR3 nucleotides are TGTGCCAGCAGCCAAGAACGAGCGGGAAATGAGCAGTTCTTC. Protein product: CASSQERAGNEQFF.

The gene calls are TRBV28 and TRBJ1-2, with D unclear. Trimming cost V 6 bases and J 8 bases, with 16 bases left between them. CDR1 is MDHEN and CDR2 is SYDVKM in the germline V gene. The CDR3 totals 13 residues. The CDR3 loop is CASSVSETGGYTF. CDR3 nucleotides: TGTGCCAGCAGCGTCTCGGAGACGGGAGGCTACACCTTC.

J is TRBJ2-3 and V is TRBV4-3, with 7 bases identical to TRBD1. Germline trimming cut 0 bases from V and 8 bases from J; bases unmatched to any gene: 2. The length of the CDR3 is 13 residues. CDR1 is LGHNA and CDR2 is YSLEER in the germline V gene. In nucleotides, the CDR3 is TGCGCCAGCAGCCAAGATTCAGGGGGTACGCAGTATTTT. The encoded protein is CASSQDSGGTQYF.

This sequence joins TRBV11-1 and TRBJ1-1, with D unresolved. Germline V gives CDR1 SGHAT, CDR2 FQDESV (reference sequence). Trimming stripped 5 bases from V and 3 bases from J, with 16 bases between. This CDR3 comprises 15 residues. The CDR3: CASSKLPFVDTEAFF. The CDR3 nucleotides are TGTGCCAGCAGCAAACTACCCTTCGTGGACACTGAAGCTTTCTTT.

The rearrangement links TRBV30 to TRBJ1-1, with D perhaps matching TRBD1 (6 bases). V was shortened by 5 bases and J by 7 bases, with 23 bases between the two germline ends. CDR3 length: 15 residues. Germline-derived CDR1 and CDR2 are GTSNPN and SVGIG (reference sequence). CDR3 protein: CAWVRGAGALNEAFF. CDR3 bases: TGTGCCTGGGTGAGGGGGGCGGGGGCCCTTAATGAAGCTTTCTTT. Together with reference TRBV30 and TRBJ1-1, the CDR3 gives the full variable domain: SQTIHQWPATLVQPVGSPLSLECTVEGTSNPNLYWYRQAAGRGLQLLFYSVGIGQISSEVPQNLSASRPQDRQFILSSKKLLLSDSGFYLCAWVRGAGALNEAFFGQGTRLTVV.

The rearrangement links TRBV5-1 to TRBJ1-1; weak D call: TRBD1 (6 bases). V gave up 1 base and J gave up 4 bases, with 17 bases separating them. The germline V gene has CDR1 SGHRS and CDR2 YFSETQ. The CDR3 is made up of 16 amino acids. CDR3 amino acids: CASSLRSRTVGTEAFF. Here the CDR3 DNA reads TGCGCCAGCAGCTTGAGGTCTCGGACAGTGGGCACTGAAGCTTTCTTT. Full variable domain (outside the CDR3, taken from reference TRBV5-1 and TRBJ1-1): KAGVTQTPRYLIKTRGQQVTLSCSPISGHRSVSWYQQTPGQGLQFLFEYFSETQRNKGNFPGRFSGRQFSNSRSEMNVSTLELGDSALYLCASSLRSRTVGTEAFFGQGTRLTVV.

The V gene is TRBV5-4, the J gene TRBJ2-5; 8 nucleotides agree with TRBD1. The CDR3 is 17 residues long. Germline CDR1 and CDR2: SGHNT and YYREEE (reference sequence). Losses at the gene ends were 1 base for V and 8 bases for J; bases not matched to a gene: 16. Written as DNA, the CDR3 is TGTGCCAGCAGCTTGTGGGCCTGGTCAGGGGGCTCAAACACCCAGTACTTC. The encoded protein is CASSLWAWSGGSNTQYF.

The chain couples TRBV6-5 to TRBJ2-5; 10 positions agree with TRBD2. CDR1 and CDR2 (germline): MNHEY, SVGAGI. The CDR3 length is 16 residues. J lost 5 bases, V lost 4 bases, and 10 bases had no gene match. CDR3 loop: CASSFATSGIRETQYF. CDR3 nucleotides: TGTGCCAGCAGTTTCGCAACTAGCGGGATCAGGGAGACCCAGTACTTC.

The chain couples TRBV5-6 to TRBJ2-7; D is unclear. V was shortened by 2 bases and J by 4 bases, with 10 bases between the two germline ends. The CDR3 has 13 residues. Germline CDR1 SGHDT, CDR2 YYEEEE. CDR3 amino acids: CASSFEAIYEQYF. CDR3 sequence (DNA): TGTGCCAGCAGCTTTGAGGCCATTTACGAGCAGTACTTC. Full variable domain (outside the CDR3, taken from reference TRBV5-6 and TRBJ2-7): DAGVTQSPTHLIKTRGQQVTLRCSPKSGHDTVSWYQQALGQGPQFIFQYYEEEERQRGNFPDRFSGHQFPNYSSELNVNALLLGDSALYLCASSFEAIYEQYFGPGTRLTVT.

The chain couples TRBV7-9 to TRBJ1-1; TRBD1 matches at 7 bases. With 2 bases clipped from V and 0 bases from J, the junction kept 9 bases outside the gene matches. In germline, CDR1 is SEHNR, CDR2 FQNEAQ (reference sequence). The CDR3 is made up of 17 amino acids. The CDR3 spells CASSLKGAPGMNTEAFF. The CDR3, as DNA: TGTGCCAGCAGCTTAAAGGGGGCGCCGGGGATGAACACTGAAGCTTTCTTT.

The chain employs TRBV3-1 (or the pseudogene TRBV3-2) and TRBJ2-3; maybe TRBD1 (6 bases). This CDR3 comprises 13 residues. Trimming stripped 4 bases from V and 2 bases from J, with 7 bases between. CDR1 and CDR2 (germline): LGHDT, YNNKEL (reference sequence). CDR3 protein: CASSRTDTDTQYF. The DNA for the CDR3 is TGTGCCAGCAGCCGGACAGACACAGATACGCAGTATTTT.

As concerns this clone: At the DNA level, this CDR3 is encoded by other sequences in the same sample as well. The rearrangement uses TRBV3-1 (or the pseudogene TRBV3-2) and TRBJ1-2, with D unresolved. The CDR3 spans 15 residues. Looked up from germline, CDR1 is LGHDT and CDR2 is YNNKEL (reference sequence). Trimming removed 0 bases from V and 2 bases from J, with 10 bases in between. CDR3 in amino acids: CASSQDLGVNYGYTF. CDR3 bases: TGTGCCAGCAGCCAAGATCTCGGGGTCAACTATGGCTACACCTTC.

The gene calls are TRBV5-6 and TRBJ1-6, with 7 bases matching TRBD1. V trimming: 0 bases; J trimming: 7 bases; junction bases outside the gene matches: 7. CDR1 and CDR2 from the germline V gene are SGHDT and YYEEEE. This CDR3 is 16 amino acids long. The CDR3 here is CASSLEGGAGNSPLHF. The CDR3 DNA reads as TGTGCCAGCAGCTTGGAAGGGGGCGCGGGCAATTCACCCCTCCACTTT.

This chain uses TRBV5-1 with TRBJ2-7, with D hard to call. CDR3 length: 14 residues. The V and J ends lost 0 bases and 6 bases respectively, with 13 bases between them. In germline, CDR1 is SGHRS, CDR2 YFSETQ. In DNA, the CDR3 is TGCGCCAGCAGCTTGGGAGCTGGAGCTCCCGAGCAGTACTTC. Translated, it gives CASSLGAGAPEQYF.

The chain is built from TRBV7-2 and TRBJ1-5, with a tentative D call TRBD1 (6 bases). Germline CDR1 and CDR2: SGHTA and FQGNSA. Trimming stripped 1 base from V and 4 bases from J, with 11 bases between. This CDR3 spans 15 amino acids. The CDR3 region is CASSLVVGGNQPQHF. CDR3 in DNA: TGTGCCAGCAGCTTAGTCGTAGGGGGTAATCAGCCCCAGCATTTT.

The V call is TRBV10-3, the J call TRBJ2-3, with D perhaps matching TRBD2 (7 bases). This CDR3 is 15 amino acids long. Germline V gene sequence: CDR1 ENHRY, CDR2 SYGVKD. The ends were cut back, 4 bases at V and 2 bases at J, with 13 bases in the middle. This CDR3 is CAISAKGGATDTQYF. The CDR3 region has the DNA TGTGCCATCAGTGCTAAGGGGGGGGCCACAGATACGCAGTATTTT.

V usage is TRBV5-4 and J usage is TRBJ1-1; 10 nucleotides agree with TRBD1. From germline, CDR1 is SGHNT and CDR2 YYREEE (reference sequence). Trimming removed 2 bases from V and 8 bases from J; junction bases left unmatched: 3. CDR3 length: 13 residues. The CDR3, as DNA: TGTGCCAGCAGCTTCCCGGGACAGGGGGAAGCTTTCTTT. Protein sequence: CASSFPGQGEAFF. The whole variable domain, filled in from reference TRBV5-4 and TRBJ1-1, reads ETGVTQSPTHLIKTRGQQVTLRCSSQSGHNTVSWYQQALGQGPQFIFQYYREEENGRGNFPPRFSGLQFPNYSSELNVNALELDDSALYLCASSFPGQGEAFFGQGTRLTVV.

The rearrangement uses TRBV6-5 and TRBJ2-3, with 7 nucleotides matching TRBD2. V lost 4 bases to trimming and J lost 4 bases; unmatched junction nucleotides: 11. The length of the CDR3 is 16 residues. Germline CDR1 and CDR2: MNHEY and SVGAGI. The CDR3 spells CASSSSPGLIADTQYF. Here the CDR3 DNA reads TGTGCCAGCAGTTCCTCTCCGGGACTAATCGCAGATACGCAGTATTTT.